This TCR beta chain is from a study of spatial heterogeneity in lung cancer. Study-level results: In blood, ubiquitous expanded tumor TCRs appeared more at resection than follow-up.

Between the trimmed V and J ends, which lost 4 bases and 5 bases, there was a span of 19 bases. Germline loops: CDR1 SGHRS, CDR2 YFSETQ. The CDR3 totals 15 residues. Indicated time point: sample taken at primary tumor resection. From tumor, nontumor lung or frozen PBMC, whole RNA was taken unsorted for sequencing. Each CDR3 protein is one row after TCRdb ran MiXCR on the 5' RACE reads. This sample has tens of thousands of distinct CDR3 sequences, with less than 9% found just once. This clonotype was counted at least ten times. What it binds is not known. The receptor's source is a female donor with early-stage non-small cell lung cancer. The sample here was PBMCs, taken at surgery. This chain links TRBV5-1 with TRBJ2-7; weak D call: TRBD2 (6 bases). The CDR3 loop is CASSPGSPSYDEQYF. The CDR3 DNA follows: TGCGCCAGCAGCCCCGGGAGTCCATCCTATGACGAGCAGTACTTC.